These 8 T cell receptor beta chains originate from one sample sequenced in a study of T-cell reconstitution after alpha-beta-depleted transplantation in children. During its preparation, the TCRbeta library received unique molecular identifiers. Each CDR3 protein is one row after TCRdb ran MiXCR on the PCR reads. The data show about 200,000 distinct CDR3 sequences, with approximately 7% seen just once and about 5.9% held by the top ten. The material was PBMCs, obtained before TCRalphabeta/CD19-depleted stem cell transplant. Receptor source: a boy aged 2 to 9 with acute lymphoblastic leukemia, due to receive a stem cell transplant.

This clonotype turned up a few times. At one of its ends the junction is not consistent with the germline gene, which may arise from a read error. CDR3: CASSLRDPHF. Written as DNA, the CDR3 is TGTGCCAGCAGCTTACGGGATCCTCACTTC. This chain connects TRBV7-9 to TRBJ2-1, with D perhaps TRBD2 (5 bases). Germline-derived CDR1 and CDR2 are SEHNR and FQNEAQ (reference sequence). The CDR3 consists of 10 residues.

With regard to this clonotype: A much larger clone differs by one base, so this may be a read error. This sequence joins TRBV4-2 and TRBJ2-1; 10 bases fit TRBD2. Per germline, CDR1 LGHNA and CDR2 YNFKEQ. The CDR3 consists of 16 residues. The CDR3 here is CDSSQEAGGPYNEQFF. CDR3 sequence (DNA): TGTGACAGCAGCCAAGAAGCGGGAGGGCCCTACAATGAGCAGTTCTTC.

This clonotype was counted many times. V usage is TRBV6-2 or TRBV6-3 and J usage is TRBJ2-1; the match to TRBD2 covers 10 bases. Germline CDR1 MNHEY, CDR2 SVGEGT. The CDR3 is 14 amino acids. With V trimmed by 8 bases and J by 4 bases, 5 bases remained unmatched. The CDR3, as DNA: TGTGCCAGCGGTCCGACTAGCGGGTACAATGAGCAGTTCTTC. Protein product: CASGPTSGYNEQFF.

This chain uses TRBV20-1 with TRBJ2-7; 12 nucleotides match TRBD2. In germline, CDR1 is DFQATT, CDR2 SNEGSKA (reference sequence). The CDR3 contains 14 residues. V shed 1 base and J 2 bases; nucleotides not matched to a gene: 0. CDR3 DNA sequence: TGCAGTGCTAGAGGACTAGCGGGGGCCTACGAGCAGTACTTC. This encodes CSARGLAGAYEQYF.

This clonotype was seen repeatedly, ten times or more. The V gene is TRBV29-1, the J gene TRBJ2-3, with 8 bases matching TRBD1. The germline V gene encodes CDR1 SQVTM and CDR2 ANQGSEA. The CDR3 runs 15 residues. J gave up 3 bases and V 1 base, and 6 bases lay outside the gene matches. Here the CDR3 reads CSVEGRDRRTDTQYF. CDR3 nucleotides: TGCAGCGTTGAAGGCCGGGACAGGCGAACAGATACGCAGTATTTT.

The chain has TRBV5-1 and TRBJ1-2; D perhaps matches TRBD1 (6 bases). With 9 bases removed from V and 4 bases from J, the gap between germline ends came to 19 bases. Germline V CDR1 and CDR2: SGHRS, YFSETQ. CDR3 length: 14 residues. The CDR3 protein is CANQKQGSGYGYTF. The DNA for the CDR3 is TGCGCCAACCAGAAACAGGGTTCGGGCTATGGCTACACCTTC.

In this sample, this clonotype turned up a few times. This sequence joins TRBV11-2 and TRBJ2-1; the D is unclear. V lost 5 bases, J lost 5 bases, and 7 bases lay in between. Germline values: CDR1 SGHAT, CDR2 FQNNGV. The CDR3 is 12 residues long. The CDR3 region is CASSASDNEQFF. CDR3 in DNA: TGTGCCAGCAGCGCCTCGGACAATGAGCAGTTCTTC.

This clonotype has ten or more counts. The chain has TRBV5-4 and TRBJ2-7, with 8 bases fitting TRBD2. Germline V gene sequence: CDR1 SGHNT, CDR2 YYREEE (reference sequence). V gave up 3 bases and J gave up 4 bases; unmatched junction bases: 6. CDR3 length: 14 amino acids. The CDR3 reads CASSSGGGVYEQYF. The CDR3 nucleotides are TGTGCCAGCAGCTCCGGGGGGGGTGTTTACGAGCAGTACTTC.